This T cell receptor (beta chain) comes out of a study of Tregs in tolerant kidney transplant recipients. V shed 2 bases and J 8 bases; nucleotides not matched to a gene: 8. Germline CDR1 SGDLS, CDR2 YYNGEE. CDR3 length: 15 amino acids. Study-wide results and caveats: Findings come from small patient numbers and require larger validation. Nucleotide sequences could not be compared across some patients' samples due to primer changes. Biological reproducibility was not directly addressed in this study.

Produced via immunoSEQ multiplex PCR; TCRdb's table is partial and in-frame only. The table includes under 90,000 clones, over 75% detected once. The nonmyeloablative bone marrow transplants came from related graft donors, with transient mixed chimerism. As to this clone: Its antigen is unidentified.

The source of this sequence is a human patient who received a combined kidney and bone marrow transplant. Some T cells may be provided by the graft donor. The chain uses TRBV9 and TRBJ2-1; 9 bases align to TRBD2. Specimen: CD4+ T cells from blood (PBMCs), collected 24 months after the transplant. Here the CDR3 reads CASSVFSGRRDEQFF. The CDR3 coding sequence is TGTGCCAGCAGCGTGTTTAGCGGGAGAAGGGATGAGCAGTTCTTC.